This note documents a single TCR beta chain sequence. Some clones are missing from TCRdb's copy, which holds only in-frame ones; the method was immunoSEQ multiplex PCR. Of about 120,000 clones in the sample, roughly four fifths were seen once. The data were taken from a study of blood T cell repertoires in COVID-19. Germline lookup yields CDR1 SGDLS and CDR2 YYNGEE. The CDR3 consists of 13 residues. V was cut by 3 bases and J by 4 bases, with 7 bases left in between. The sequence derives from a human donor in a cohort sampled during active COVID-19. Sequenced: peripheral blood. The gene calls are TRBV9 and TRBJ2-2; maybe TRBD2 (6 bases). The CDR3 nucleotides are TGTGCCAGCAGCGGCGGGGTCACCGGGGAGCTGTTTTTT. It is translated as CASSGGVTGELFF. Using reference TRBV9 and TRBJ2-2 for the parts outside the CDR3, the full variable domain is DSGVTQTPKHLITATGQRVTLRCSPRSGDLSVYWYQQSLDQGLQFLIQYYNGEERAKGNILERFSAQQFPDLHSELNLSSLELGDSALYFCASSGGVTGELFFGEGSRLTVL.